These 27 T cell receptor beta chains originate from one sample sequenced in a study of a mutant IDH1 vaccine in newly diagnosed glioma. Time point reported: week 5, during vaccination. Mutant IDH1 20-mer peptide, at 300 ug, made up each vaccine dose, with topical imiquimod. For these receptors, no antigen is known. Measured with immunoSEQ multiplex PCR; TCRdb has only the in-frame clones, and not every one. This table holds tens of thousands of clones, 78% found once. Here the sequenced sample was PBMCs, taken from a glioma patient whose treatment included an IDH1 peptide vaccine. These receptors all come from a man aged 50 to 59 with glioma.

The CDR3 reads CASRRENEQFF. The CDR3 region has the DNA TGTGCCAGCCGGCGGGAGAATGAGCAGTTCTTC. The rearrangement uses TRBV19 and TRBJ2-1; 7 bases agree with TRBD2. This CDR3 spans 11 amino acids. J lost 7 bases, V lost 9 bases, and 3 bases had no gene match. The V gene's germline CDR1 is LNHDA and CDR2 SQIVND (reference sequence).

This clone was recorded only once. A read error may account for a junction end that differs from germline. The chain carries TRBV15 and TRBJ2-5; D possibly corresponds to TRBD1 (6 bases). This CDR3 has 14 amino acids. CDR1 and CDR2 (germline): LNHNV, YYDKDF (reference sequence). The CDR3 region has the DNA TGTGCCACCCGCAGTAGGGGGACCCAAGAGACCCAGTACTTC. As protein: CATRSRGTQETQYF. The full variable domain, in which reference TRBV15 and TRBJ2-5 provide the parts outside the CDR3, is DAMVIQNPRYQVTQFGKPVTLSCSQTLNHNVMYWYQQKSSQAPKLLFHYYDKDFNNEADTPDNFQSRRPNTSFCFLDIRSPGLGDTAMYLCATRSRGTQETQYFGPGTRLLVL.

The chain uses TRBV7-3 and TRBJ2-2; 10 bases agree with TRBD1. CDR1 is SGHTA and CDR2 is FQGTGA in the germline V gene. The CDR3 contains 17 residues. Trimming removed 0 bases from V and 5 bases from J; junction bases left unmatched: 6. The CDR3 sequence: CASSLTLGTGVTGELFF. CDR3 sequence (DNA): TGTGCCAGCAGCTTAACGTTGGGGACAGGGGTGACCGGGGAGCTGTTTTTT.

The rearrangement links TRBV11-3 to TRBJ2-5, with D perhaps matching TRBD2 (6 bases). Per germline, CDR1 SGHNT and CDR2 YENEEA. CDR3 length equals 15 residues. Between the trimmed V and J ends, which lost 4 bases and 5 bases, there was a span of 17 bases. CDR3 loop: CASSSSSGVGETQYF. Written as DNA, the CDR3 is TGTGCCAGCAGCTCCAGTTCGGGGGTTGGGGAGACCCAGTACTTC.

The chain recombines TRBV4-2 with TRBJ1-1, with TRBD1 matching 7 bases. Germline V gene lookup returns CDR1 LGHNA and CDR2 YNFKEQ. J lost 5 bases, V lost 0 bases, and 15 bases had no gene match. The CDR3 runs to 18 residues. CDR3 loop: CASSQERTAGGLRTEAFF. The CDR3 nucleotides read TGTGCCAGCAGCCAAGAGAGGACGGCAGGGGGTCTTCGAACTGAAGCTTTCTTT.

V gene TRBV7-9 combines with J gene TRBJ2-1; D unresolved. V was pared by 4 bases and J by 3 bases, with 10 bases between. The CDR3 loop spans 14 amino acids. Germline CDR1 reads SEHNR; CDR2 reads FQNEAQ (reference sequence). CDR3 DNA sequence: TGTGCCAGCAGCTACCAAGCCAGCTACAATGAGCAGTTCTTC. Amino acids: CASSYQASYNEQFF.

This chain's CDR3 is CAWSGGTGDSSYNSPLHF. In DNA, the CDR3 is TGTGCCTGGAGTGGAGGGACAGGGGATAGCTCCTATAATTCACCCCTCCACTTT. The chain combines TRBV30 with TRBJ1-6, with 10 bases matching TRBD1. V shed 1 base and J 0 bases; nucleotides not matched to a gene: 6. Per the germline V gene, CDR1 is GTSNPN and CDR2 is SVGIG (reference sequence). The CDR3 sequence is 18 residues long.

The genes are TRBV25-1 and TRBJ1-3; D remains unclear. CDR1 is MGHDK and CDR2 is SYGVNS in the germline V gene. The CDR3 spans 16 residues. The germline V and J ends were trimmed by 1 base and 0 bases, with 10 bases remaining between them. DNA of the CDR3: TGTGCCAGCAGTGAATTAGCAGAACACTCTGGAAACACCATATATTTT. Translated, it gives CASSELAEHSGNTIYF.

The DNA of the CDR3 is TGTGCCAGCAGGCTCGTCTTGATGAACACTGAAGCTTTCTTT. Translating it yields CASRLVLMNTEAFF. The V and J genes are TRBV28 and TRBJ1-1; no reliable D call. Trimming pared 6 bases from V and 0 bases from J, leaving 11 bases between. The CDR3 has 14 residues. Per the germline V gene, CDR1 is MDHEN and CDR2 is SYDVKM.

This sequence joins TRBV7-9 and TRBJ2-1, with TRBD1 identical over 7 bases. CDR1 and CDR2 (germline): SEHNR, FQNEAQ (reference sequence). The CDR3 spans 16 residues. After removal of 5 bases from V and 1 base from J, the junction contained 8 bases not matched to a gene. In nucleotides, the CDR3 is TGTGCCAGCAGCCGGATACAGGGGCTATCCTACAATGAGCAGTTCTTC. This encodes CASSRIQGLSYNEQFF.

The chain employs TRBV4-3 and TRBJ1-1, with unresolved D. Trimming took 1 base from V and 0 from J, leaving 12 bases between them. From germline, CDR1 is LGHNA and CDR2 YSLEER. The CDR3 length is 16 residues. The CDR3 DNA is TGCGCCAGCAGCCAAGGCTTAGGAGGTGTGAACACTGAAGCTTTCTTT. It codes for CASSQGLGGVNTEAFF.

This clone showed up just once. At one end, the junction sequence differs from germline, possibly due to a read error. The chain combines TRBV4-1 with TRBJ2-1, with 9 bases lining up with TRBD2. The germline gives CDR1 MGHRA, CDR2 YSYEKL. This CDR3 is 13 amino acids long. Written as DNA, the CDR3 is TGCGCCAGCAGCCAAGAAAGGGGACTAGCAAGGGTCTTC. Translated: CASSQERGLARVF.

V and J are TRBV5-6 and TRBJ1-5; 9 bases are a match to TRBD1. This CDR3 region has 18 residues. Germline V gene lookup returns CDR1 SGHDT and CDR2 YYEEEE. V shed 2 bases, J shed 0 bases, and the junction held 9 bases outside the gene matches. The CDR3: CASSFGTGSILSNQPQHF. Here the CDR3 DNA reads TGTGCCAGCAGCTTCGGGACAGGGTCTATCCTTAGCAATCAGCCCCAGCATTTT.

This chain links TRBV19 with TRBJ1-2, with TRBD1 matching 7 bases. Germline-derived CDR1 and CDR2 are LNHDA and SQIVND (reference sequence). The ends lost 9 bases at V and 4 bases at J; junction bases unmatched: 5. The CDR3 loop spans 12 amino acids. CDR3 in amino acids: CASLGTVYGYTF. DNA of the CDR3: TGTGCCAGCCTCGGGACAGTCTATGGCTACACCTTC.

The chain carries TRBV6-5 and TRBJ2-7; 13 positions agree with TRBD2. This CDR3 is 14 amino acids long. Germline CDR1 MNHEY, CDR2 SVGAGI. The V and J ends lost 5 bases and 6 bases, in that order; junction bases with no gene match: 4. The CDR3: CASSLGTSGAEQYF. CDR3 coding DNA: TGTGCCAGCAGTCTCGGGACTAGCGGGGCCGAGCAGTACTTC.

V is TRBV5-5 and J is TRBJ1-5; maybe TRBD1 (5 bases). The V and J ends lost 3 bases and 11 bases respectively, with 12 bases between them. The length of the CDR3 is 12 residues. CDR1 is SGHKS, CDR2 YYEKEE, per germline (reference sequence). CDR3 region: CASSSDGGSQHF. In nucleotides, the CDR3 is TGTGCCAGCAGCTCAGACGGGGGGTCCCAGCATTTT. The full variable domain, its missing parts supplied by reference TRBV5-5 and TRBJ1-5, is DAGVTQSPTHLIKTRGQQVTLRCSPISGHKSVSWYQQVLGQGPQFIFQYYEKEERGRGNFPDRFSARQFPNYSSELNVNALLLGDSALYLCASSSDGGSQHFGDGTRLSIL.

The chain joins TRBV6-5 to TRBJ2-2; D uncertain. This CDR3 has 10 amino acids. Trimming shortened V by 11 bases and J by 7 bases, and 8 bases separated the two germline ends. CDR1 and CDR2 (germline): MNHEY, SVGAGI. The CDR3 spells CAGPCGELFF. CDR3 nucleotides: TGTGCCGGCCCTTGCGGGGAGCTGTTTTTT.

This clone showed up just a few times. The chain is built from TRBV7-2 and TRBJ2-7; D may match TRBD1 or TRBD2 (5 bases each). CDR1 and CDR2 from the germline V gene are SGHTA and FQGNSA. The germline V and J ends were trimmed by 5 bases and 12 bases, with 17 bases remaining between them. This CDR3 region has 12 residues. The CDR3 reads CASSGRGPWWYF. CDR3 nucleotides: TGTGCCAGCAGCGGAAGGGGACCCTGGTGGTACTTC.

The rearrangement joins TRBV5-4 to TRBJ1-3; D gene ambiguous. Germline V gene sequence: CDR1 SGHNT, CDR2 YYREEE (reference sequence). The CDR3 is made up of 14 amino acids. Trimming removed 0 bases from V and 4 bases from J, with 8 bases in between. For the CDR3, the DNA is TGTGCCAGCAGCTTGGATGTGGGAGGAAACACCATATATTTT. Translation: CASSLDVGGNTIYF.

In its sample, this clone was seen a few times. The chain couples TRBV14 to TRBJ1-3; maybe TRBD1 (5 bases). The CDR3 has 12 amino acids. V was shortened by 4 bases and J by 11 bases, with 12 bases between the two germline ends. Germline V gene lookup returns CDR1 SGHDN and CDR2 FVKESK. CDR3 residues: CASSLGPVPIYF. The CDR3 DNA sequence: TGTGCCAGCAGCCTGGGGCCGGTCCCCATATATTTT.

V usage is TRBV25-1 and J usage is TRBJ2-1; 10 bases match TRBD2. The CDR3 extends over 15 amino acids. V lost 3 bases, J lost 5 bases, and 4 bases stayed unmatched. Germline assignment: CDR1 MGHDK and CDR2 SYGVNS. This CDR3 reads CASSDPSGGDNEQFF. Written as DNA, the CDR3 is TGTGCCAGCAGTGATCCCAGCGGGGGGGACAATGAGCAGTTCTTC.

The chain recombines TRBV6-5 with TRBJ1-2; D is perhaps TRBD1 (5 bases). The CDR3 has 13 amino acids. Germline V CDR1 and CDR2: MNHEY, SVGAGI. V was cut by 8 bases and J by 4 bases, with 14 bases left in between. The CDR3 DNA reads TGTGCCAGCGCCTCCAGGGCTTCCTATGGCTACACCTTC. Protein sequence: CASASRASYGYTF.

The V call is TRBV5-4, the J call TRBJ2-1; weak D call: TRBD1 (5 bases). The CDR3 length is 13 residues. V was cut by 9 bases and J by 8 bases, with 18 bases left in between. Germline V gives CDR1 SGHNT, CDR2 YYREEE (reference sequence). CDR3 sequence reads: CATTLDTSHEQFF. CDR3 DNA sequence: TGTGCCACAACACTGGACACGTCCCATGAGCAGTTCTTC.

V is TRBV30 and J is TRBJ1-1; D gene uncertain. The germline V and J ends were trimmed by 7 bases and 0 bases, with 6 bases remaining between them. Germline assignment: CDR1 GTSNPN and CDR2 SVGIG (reference sequence). The CDR3 spans 11 residues. The CDR3 here is CAYGMNTEAFF. DNA of the CDR3: TGTGCCTACGGCATGAACACTGAAGCTTTCTTT.

J is TRBJ2-2 and V is TRBV6-5; D is undetermined. V lost 7 bases and J 4 bases, leaving 7 bases between the germline ends. The CDR3 sequence is 12 residues long. Germline assignment: CDR1 MNHEY and CDR2 SVGAGI. The CDR3 nucleotides are TGTGCCAGCACCTCATCCACCGGGGAGCTGTTTTTT. It translates to CASTSSTGELFF.

The rearrangement links TRBV6-5 to TRBJ2-7; D could derive from TRBD1 or TRBD2 (5 bases each). V lost 2 bases to trimming and J lost 0 bases, with 5 bases between them. This CDR3 spans 13 amino acids. Germline V CDR1 and CDR2: MNHEY, SVGAGI. DNA for the CDR3: TGTGCCAGCAGTTACGGGGGCTCCTACGAGCAGTACTTC. Translation gives CASSYGGSYEQYF.

The J gene is TRBJ1-6, the V gene TRBV6-6; 8 bases map to TRBD1. Germline CDR1 is MNHNY and CDR2 is SVGAGI (reference sequence). The CDR3 spans 16 residues. V dropped 7 bases and J dropped 9; count of bases not matched to a gene: 14. CDR3 nucleotide sequence: TGTGCCAGCACGCGACAGGGGACAAACCTGATTTCACCCCTCCACTTT. This encodes CASTRQGTNLISPLHF.